This entry lists 24 T cell receptor beta chains sequenced from one sample in a study of human T cells and chemical hapten exposure. As for time point: pre-sensitization, week 0. The treatment denotes: therapeutic diphenylcyclopropenone sensitization with weekly scalp DPC. TCRdb re-derived calls from the RACE reads in MiXCR, one entry per CDR3 protein. The sample has about 80,000 distinct CDR3 sequences, 11% to 15% seen once. Sequencing was performed on whole blood, taken in connection with sensitization to the hapten diphenylcyclopropenone (DPC). The receptors here all came from a woman between 50 and 59 years old with alopecia areata. Some clones in this sample may be carry-over from other donors' samples.

This clonotype was picked up many times. The chain joins TRBV6-1 to TRBJ1-5; D may be TRBD1 (5 bases). Per the germline V gene, CDR1 is MNHNS and CDR2 is SASEGT. The CDR3 runs 14 residues. V lost 7 bases, J lost 3 bases, and 13 bases lay in between. The CDR3 sequence is CASKFRDPNQPQHF. CDR3 nucleotides: TGTGCCAGCAAATTCAGGGATCCCAATCAGCCCCAGCATTTT.

In its sample, this clonotype was seen many times. The V gene is TRBV20-1, the J gene TRBJ2-1; tentatively, D is TRBD2 (6 bases). Per germline, CDR1 DFQATT and CDR2 SNEGSKA (reference sequence). V gave up 6 bases and J gave up 8 bases, with 20 bases separating them. The CDR3 is 14 amino acids. The CDR3: CSAFRAGVFDEQFF. CDR3 coding DNA: TGCAGTGCCTTCAGAGCGGGCGTATTCGATGAGCAGTTCTTC.

The gene calls are TRBV28 and TRBJ2-5; 9 bases map to TRBD1. Germline CDR1 and CDR2: MDHEN and SYDVKM. The junction had 5 bases not matched to a gene; V was cut back by 4 bases and J by 2 bases. The length of the CDR3 is 15 residues. The CDR3 bases are TGTGCCAGCAGTTGGGGTGGGACAGGGCAAGAGACCCAGTACTTC. The encoded protein is CASSWGGTGQETQYF. Full variable domain (missing parts from reference TRBV28 and TRBJ2-5): DVKVTQSSRYLVKRTGEKVFLECVQDMDHENMFWYRQDPGLGLRLIYFSYDVKMKEKGDIPEGYSVSREKKERFSLILESASTNQTSMYLCASSWGGTGQETQYFGPGTRLLVL.

This clonotype has a handful of counts. The V gene is TRBV21-1, the J gene TRBJ1-5; whether TRBD1, the table's D call, matches the DNA was not checked. TRBV21-1 is a pseudogene segment. The CDR3 runs 16 residues. CDR3 sequence reads: CASSKNRGRRDQPQHF. The CDR3 coding sequence is TGTGCCAGCAGCAAGAACAGGGGAAGAAGGGATCAGCCCCAGCATTTT.

This clonotype has a handful of counts. The V and J genes are TRBV2 and TRBJ2-2; D perhaps matches TRBD1 (5 bases). Looked up from germline, CDR1 is SNHLY and CDR2 is FYNNEI. The ends were cut back, 0 bases at V and 1 base at J, with 6 bases in the middle. This CDR3 spans 15 amino acids. CDR3 in DNA: TGTGCCAGCAGTGAAGCGGGGCTGAACACCGGGGAGCTGTTTTTT. Translated: CASSEAGLNTGELFF.

This clonotype occurred many times. The gene calls are TRBV20-1 and TRBJ2-3; TRBD2 matches 8 bases. This CDR3 is built from 12 residues. CDR1 and CDR2 from the germline V gene are DFQATT and SNEGSKA (reference sequence). V was pared by 7 bases and J by 4 bases, with 4 bases of the junction left unmatched. Here the CDR3 DNA reads TGCAGTGTACTAGCGGCCTCAGATACGCAGTATTTT. Its translation is CSVLAASDTQYF.

The rearrangement joins TRBV20-1 to TRBJ2-2; D is ambiguous. Germline CDR1 and CDR2: DFQATT and SNEGSKA (reference sequence). This CDR3 spans 14 amino acids. V lost 1 base and J lost 4, with 10 bases in between. CDR3 loop: CSARGSTRTGELFF. CDR3 DNA sequence: TGCAGTGCTAGAGGTTCGACCCGCACCGGGGAGCTGTTTTTT.

The rearrangement links TRBV7-6 to TRBJ1-1; possibly TRBD1 for D (5 bases). Trimming pared 6 bases from V and 0 bases from J, leaving 17 bases between. The CDR3 runs 16 residues. CDR1 SGHVS and CDR2 FNYEAQ come from the germline V gene. CDR3 sequence (DNA): TGTGCCAGCAGTTCCCGGACATCTCCTATGAACACTGAAGCTTTCTTT. Translated, it gives CASSSRTSPMNTEAFF.

The chain joins TRBV11-2 to TRBJ1-5; no clear D gene. V was pared by 4 bases and J by 3 bases, with 7 bases between. Germline V CDR1 and CDR2: SGHAT, FQNNGV. This CDR3 comprises 13 residues. The CDR3 loop is CASSSQNNQPQHF. The CDR3 DNA sequence: TGTGCCAGCAGCTCTCAGAACAATCAGCCCCAGCATTTT.

Only a few counts were recorded for this clonotype. The chain employs TRBV7-8 and TRBJ2-7, with D uncertain. CDR3 length: 14 residues. Trimming cost V 1 base and J 2 bases, with 9 bases left between them. Germline CDR1 and CDR2: SGHVS and FQNEAQ. The CDR3 protein is CASSLVMQTYEQYF. In DNA, the CDR3 is TGTGCCAGCAGCTTAGTCATGCAGACCTACGAGCAGTACTTC.

This clonotype was picked up a small number of times. CDR3 bases: TGTGCCAGCAGGGGACTAGCGATGGTAACAGATACGCAGTATTTT. Translating it yields CASRGLAMVTDTQYF. The chain employs TRBV5-6 and TRBJ2-3; 10 bases map to TRBD2. The CDR3 runs 15 residues. Germline loops: CDR1 SGHDT, CDR2 YYEEEE. V lost 5 bases and J lost 3; bases outside the gene matches: 6.

The J gene is TRBJ2-3, the V gene TRBV11-1, with unresolved D. Germline V gene sequence: CDR1 SGHAT, CDR2 FQDESV (reference sequence). The ends were cut back, 4 bases at V and 10 bases at J, with 15 bases in the middle. The CDR3 consists of 13 residues. The CDR3 loop reads CASSSRYGPSQYF. The CDR3, as DNA: TGTGCCAGCAGCTCCCGATACGGACCATCGCAGTATTTT.

The rearrangement joins TRBV29-1 to TRBJ1-1, with TRBD1 identical over 7 bases. The ends lost 4 bases at V and 1 base at J; junction bases unmatched: 9. Germline V gene data show CDR1 as SQVTM and CDR2 as ANQGSEA. The CDR3 has 15 residues. In DNA form, the CDR3 reads TGCAGCGTTGTATTCCAGGGGGAGACGAACACTGAAGCTTTCTTT. This codes for CSVVFQGETNTEAFF.

This clonotype was picked up a small number of times. Here the CDR3 reads CSAGRQVAQYF. For the CDR3, the DNA is TGCAGTGCGGGGCGCCAGGTGGCCCAGTACTTC. V usage is TRBV20-1 and J usage is TRBJ2-5; maybe TRBD1 (5 bases). Deletions cut 6 bases from V and 9 bases from J, with 14 bases between. The germline CDR1 and CDR2 sequences are DFQATT and SNEGSKA (reference sequence). CDR3 length: 11 amino acids.

This clonotype was found a few times. This chain connects TRBV27 to TRBJ1-1; D perhaps matches TRBD1 (5 bases). The CDR3 covers 13 residues. Germline V lookup: CDR1 MNHEY, CDR2 SMNVEV (reference sequence). The germline V and J ends were trimmed by 4 bases and 5 bases, with 11 bases remaining between them. CDR3 protein: CASSYRQWTEAFF. In DNA form, the CDR3 reads TGTGCCAGCAGTTACAGACAGTGGACTGAAGCTTTCTTT.

This clonotype appeared a few times. CDR3 in amino acids: CASSGVKGPVATTDTQYF. CDR3 sequence (DNA): TGTGCCAGCAGCGGGGTGAAAGGTCCTGTCGCCACCACAGATACGCAGTATTTT. The V and J genes are TRBV11-2 and TRBJ2-3, with D hard to call. Between the trimmed V and J ends, which lost 5 bases and 2 bases, there was a span of 23 bases. This CDR3 comprises 18 residues. Germline V CDR1 and CDR2: SGHAT, FQNNGV. Looking up the rest from reference TRBV11-2 and TRBJ2-3 gives the full variable domain: EAGVAQSPRYKIIEKRQSVAFWCNPISGHATLYWYQQILGQGPKLLIQFQNNGVVDDSQLPKDRFSAERLKGVDSTLKIQPAKLEDSAVYLCASSGVKGPVATTDTQYFGPGTRLTVL.

The rearrangement links TRBV5-1 to TRBJ2-4, with a weak D call TRBD1 (6 bases). This CDR3 has 15 residues. The ends were cut back, 5 bases at V and 2 bases at J, with 14 bases in the middle. Germline V lookup: CDR1 SGHRS, CDR2 YFSETQ. The CDR3: CASRIQGSSKNIQYF. The DNA for the CDR3 is TGCGCCAGCAGGATTCAGGGGAGTTCCAAAAACATTCAGTACTTC.

The rearrangement links TRBV11-2 to TRBJ1-1; D remains unclear. Trimming removed 6 bases at V and 3 bases at J, with 23 bases between. CDR1 is SGHAT and CDR2 is FQNNGV in the germline V gene. This CDR3 contains 17 residues. The CDR3: CASRDSIRRQAYTEAFF. In DNA, the CDR3 is TGTGCCAGCAGGGATTCTATCAGACGGCAGGCATACACTGAAGCTTTCTTT.

The CDR3 DNA follows: TGTGCCAGCATCGGCGCGGGAGGGTTGGAGACCCAGTACTTC. It translates to CASIGAGGLETQYF. This chain uses TRBV28 with TRBJ2-5; 9 bases match TRBD2. Germline V gene data show CDR1 as MDHEN and CDR2 as SYDVKM. This CDR3 has 14 amino acids. Trimming took 7 bases from V and 5 from J; bases not matched to a gene: 8.

This clonotype showed up just a few times. This chain connects TRBV10-1 to TRBJ2-5; 10 nucleotides match TRBD2. Germline loops: CDR1 WNHNN, CDR2 SYGVQD (reference sequence). CDR3 size: 16 residues. Trimming at V came to 4 bases and at J to 2 bases, leaving 7 bases not matched to a gene. In nucleotides, the CDR3 is TGCGCCAGCAGTGGAGGGGCTAGCGGGAGACAAGAGACCCAGTACTTC. It yields the protein CASSGGASGRQETQYF.

Details on this clonotype: The junction and the germline gene differ at one end; a read error may be behind it. The chain recombines TRBV20-1 with TRBJ2-3; possible D gene TRBD2, 6 bases. The germline gives CDR1 DFQATT, CDR2 SNEGSKA (reference sequence). The CDR3 is 14 residues long. The CDR3, as DNA: TGCAGTGCTACCGGGACTGGTAGCAGAGATACGCAGTATTTT. It encodes CSATGTGSRDTQYF.

This clonotype was observed a few times. The J gene is TRBJ2-7, the V gene TRBV7-6; tentative D call: TRBD1 (5 bases). V was cut by 4 bases and J by 4 bases, with 11 bases left in between. This CDR3 has 13 residues. The V gene's germline CDR1 is SGHVS and CDR2 FNYEAQ. The CDR3 nucleotides read TGTGCCAGCAGCTCTCAGCAGGGATACGAGCAGTACTTC. Encoded protein: CASSSQQGYEQYF.

This clonotype was recorded at least ten times. The chain is built from TRBV7-8 and TRBJ2-5, with TRBD2 identical over 13 bases. Germline V gene sequence: CDR1 SGHVS, CDR2 FQNEAQ. The V gene end was trimmed by 1 base and the J gene end by 5 bases; junction bases not matched to a gene: 7. The CDR3 totals 17 residues. In DNA form, the CDR3 reads TGTGCCAGCAGCTTAGGAGGACTAGCGGGAGCAAAGGAGACCCAGTACTTC. Its protein is CASSLGGLAGAKETQYF.

This chain uses TRBV14 with TRBJ2-7; the D is unclear. The CDR3 extends over 16 amino acids. V was shortened by 3 bases and J by 5 bases, with 20 bases between the two germline ends. Germline CDR1 SGHDN, CDR2 FVKESK. The CDR3 sequence: CASSHFARNFQNEQYF. DNA of the CDR3: TGTGCCAGCAGCCACTTCGCACGCAACTTTCAAAACGAGCAGTACTTC.